This T cell receptor beta chain was profiled in a study of chemoradiotherapy in HPV16-positive cancers. Study at large: Two HPV16-positive patients' cells yielded candidate HPV-specific clones and common motifs.

Study-wide results and limits: Better recurrence-free survival went with HPV-responsive T-cell expansion in HPV16-positive patients. During treatment, candidate HPV-specific clones and E7-related motifs expanded in tumor.

On this clone: Its target is unknown.

The germline gives CDR1 SGHRS, CDR2 YFSETQ. The CDR3 sequence is 15 residues long. Here immunoSEQ multiplex PCR was the method, and the copy in TCRdb shows in-frame clones only, minus some. The table lists 3,500 to 5,000 clones, approximately 84% of them singletons. This receptor was obtained from a human donor with HPV-associated anogenital cancer. V is TRBV5-1 and J is TRBJ2-5; D call uncertain. TRBJ2-7 matches the DNA end more closely, so the J call is doubtful. The sequences come from tumor tissue, collected from a patient who underwent chemoradiotherapy. CDR3 amino acids: CASSLLDVQNYEQYF. The CDR3 coding sequence is TGCGCCAGCAGCTTGCTGGACGTCCAAAACTACGAGCAGTACTTC.